This T cell receptor (beta chain) emerged from a study of T cells in localized non-small cell lung cancer. Trimming left V 4 bases short and J 6 bases short, with 13 bases between. In germline, CDR1 is SGHRS, CDR2 YFSETQ. The CDR3 extends over 14 amino acids. In this sample, this clone turned up once. Its antigen is unidentified. Overall study findings and caveats: Adjacent lung held a median roughly 60 of the top 100 tumor clones. It was uninvolved adjacent lung that showed the highest T cell clonality, exceeding tumor.

Sequenced by immunoSEQ multiplex PCR; TCRdb stores in-frame clones only, minus some. The sample consists of tens of thousands of clones, around 89% of them appearing once. V is TRBV5-1 and J is TRBJ2-2, with a possible D match to TRBD1 (6 bases). The sequence was obtained from a woman aged 35-75 years with stage I squamous cell lung carcinoma. The sample in question was peripheral blood, obtained before any cancer treatment. CDR3 nucleotide sequence: TGCGCCAGCAGCCTGGACACAGGGCCCGGGGAGCTGTTTTTT. The encoded protein is CASSLDTGPGELFF.